Detailed here is one TCR beta chain. Profiling relied on immunoSEQ multiplex PCR, and the TCRdb table lists in-frame clones only, not all of them. The sample consists of about 410,000 clones, 75% to 95% of them appearing once. The data were obtained in a study of control samples from healthy donors and cancer patients. The germline gives CDR1 SQVTM, CDR2 ANQGSEA. Trimming removed 6 bases from V and 4 bases from J, with 7 bases in between. The CDR3 contains 12 residues. The V call is TRBV29-1, the J call TRBJ2-6, with unresolved D. The receptor was isolated from a man in his forties with head and neck cancer. Sequencing used PBMCs. CDR3 DNA: TGCAGCGTACCCGGGGGGGCCAACGTCCTGACTTTC. Its translation: CSVPGGANVLTF.